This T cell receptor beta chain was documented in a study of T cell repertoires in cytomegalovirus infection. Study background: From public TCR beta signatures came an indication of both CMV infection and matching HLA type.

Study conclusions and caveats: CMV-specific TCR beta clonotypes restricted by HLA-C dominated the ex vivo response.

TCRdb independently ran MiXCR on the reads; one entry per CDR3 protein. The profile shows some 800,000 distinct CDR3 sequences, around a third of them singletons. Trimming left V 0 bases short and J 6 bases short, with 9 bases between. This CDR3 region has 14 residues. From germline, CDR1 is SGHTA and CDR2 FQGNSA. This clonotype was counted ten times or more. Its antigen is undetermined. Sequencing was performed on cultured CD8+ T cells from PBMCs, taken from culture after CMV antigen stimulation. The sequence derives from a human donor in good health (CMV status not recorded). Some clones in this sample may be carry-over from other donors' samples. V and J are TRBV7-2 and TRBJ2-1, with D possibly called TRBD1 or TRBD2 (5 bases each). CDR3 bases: TGTGCCAGCAGCTTAGCGTGGGACCGCAATGAGCAGTTCTTC. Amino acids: CASSLAWDRNEQFF.